One and the same sample provided the 25 T cell receptor beta chains below, sequenced in a study of tumor and adjacent non-tumor tissue in lung cancer. TCRbeta libraries were built with three rounds of nested PCR, modified from ARM-PCR. TCRdb used MiXCR to reprocess the multiplex PCR reads, holding one entry per CDR3 protein. The sample has 95,000 to 150,000 distinct CDR3 sequences, roughly 67% seen once. The template was RNA from unsorted bulk tissue. The sample comprised lung tumor tissue. The receptors shown here come from a man aged 25-40 years with non-small cell lung cancer.

A word on this clonotype: Lacking the conserved final phenylalanine or tryptophan, this CDR3 likely reflects a read error. The chain couples TRBV6-2 or TRBV6-3 to TRBJ2-3; maybe TRBD2 (6 bases). From germline, CDR1 is MNHEY and CDR2 SVGEGT. This CDR3 has 13 amino acids. The CDR3: CAIAGRSTDKQYL. CDR3 DNA sequence: TGTGCCATCGCGGGGCGTAGCACAGATAAGCAGTATCTT.

The chain has TRBV7-2 and TRBJ2-2; 7 bases are a match to TRBD1. The germline gives CDR1 SGHTA, CDR2 FQGNSA. The V segment lost 10 bases and the J segment 0 bases; nucleotides outside the gene matches: 11. The CDR3 consists of 16 residues. CDR3 sequence: CANILVQGANTGELFF. The CDR3 DNA reads TGTGCCAACATCTTAGTGCAGGGGGCGAACACCGGGGAGCTGTTTTTT.

As concerns this clonotype: One end of the junction fails to match germline, which may point to a read error. This sequence joins TRBV11-1 and TRBJ2-2; 11 bases fit TRBD1. The CDR3 totals 17 residues. Germline CDR1 reads SGHAT; CDR2 reads FQDESV (reference sequence). The CDR3 region has the DNA TGTGCCAGCAACTTGGAGGGGACAGGGGGAAAGACCGGGGAGTTGTTTTTT. It translates to CASNLEGTGGKTGELFF.

This chain links TRBV5-6 with TRBJ2-1, with D possibly TRBD2 on 6 matching bases. CDR1 is SGHDT and CDR2 is YYEEEE in the germline V gene. The length of the CDR3 is 13 residues. DNA for the CDR3: TGTGTCAACAGCTCGACTAGTTACAATGAGCAGTTCTTC. Translation: CVNSSTSYNEQFF.

This clonotype was found a few times. Since a much larger clone is just one base distant, this may be a read error. This rearrangement joins TRBV20-1 to TRBJ2-7, with D perhaps TRBD2 (5 bases). Germline V CDR1 and CDR2: DFQATT, SNEGSKA (reference sequence). This CDR3 is 14 amino acids long. DNA for the CDR3: TGCAATGCTAGAGATGGAGGACGAGACTACGAGCAGTACTTC. This codes for CNARDGGRDYEQYF.

This clonotype showed up just once. The chain employs TRBV11-2 and TRBJ2-5; maybe TRBD2 (6 bases). Germline V lookup: CDR1 SGHAT, CDR2 FQNNGV. Trimming pared 8 bases from V and 4 bases from J, leaving 20 bases between. The CDR3 spans 15 residues. CDR3 residues: CASPLSMGGPETQYF. The CDR3 bases are TGTGCCAGCCCCCTTTCTATGGGGGGACCAGAGACCCAGTACTTC.

The chain carries TRBV24-1 and TRBJ2-1; D uncertain. V lost 6 bases, J lost 5 bases, and 7 bases lay in between. This CDR3 contains 12 residues. Per the germline V gene, CDR1 is KGHDR and CDR2 is SFDVKD. The CDR3 nucleotides read TGTGCCACCAGTCGGACCGACAATGAGCAGTTCTTC. Its protein is CATSRTDNEQFF.

Concerning this clonotype itself: A single base separates this from a much larger clone, so it may be a read error. The chain recombines TRBV12-3 or TRBV12-4 with TRBJ2-7; maybe TRBD2 (6 bases). The CDR3 is 12 residues long. The CDR3 reads CVSSSGGYEQYF. The CDR3 region has the DNA TGTGTCAGCAGTTCCGGGGGTTACGAGCAGTACTTC.

In the case of this clonotype: The germline gene is not matched at one end of the junction; a read error may be the cause. This chain joins TRBV20-1 and TRBJ2-5, with D possibly matching TRBD2 (6 bases). There are 12 residues in the CDR3. CDR1 and CDR2 (germline): DFQATT, SNEGSKA (reference sequence). The CDR3 coding sequence is TGCACTGCTAGACTAGTACAAGAGTCCCGGTACTTC. It codes for CTARLVQESRYF.

This clonotype was seen repeatedly, ten times or more. The rearrangement uses TRBV11-2 and TRBJ2-7; D not certain. The V end lost 0 bases, the J end lost 4 bases, and 13 bases lay between the germline ends. Germline V gives CDR1 SGHAT, CDR2 FQNNGV. The CDR3 length is 15 residues. The CDR3 region has the DNA TGTGCCAGCAGCTTAGACCCCTCGGGCAGTTACGAGCAGTACTTC. Translated, it gives CASSLDPSGSYEQYF. Combining the CDR3 with reference TRBV11-2 and TRBJ2-7 gives the whole variable domain EAGVAQSPRYKIIEKRQSVAFWCNPISGHATLYWYQQILGQGPKLLIQFQNNGVVDDSQLPKDRFSAERLKGVDSTLKIQPAKLEDSAVYLCASSLDPSGSYEQYFGPGTRLTVT.

About this clonotype itself: Being one base from a much bigger clone, this may be a read error. The J gene is TRBJ2-5, the V gene TRBV5-4; no clear D gene. Trimming cost V 2 bases and J 2 bases, with 13 bases left between them. This CDR3 is built from 15 residues. Per the germline V gene, CDR1 is SGHNT and CDR2 is YYREEE (reference sequence). CDR3 loop: CASSFPQSGQETQYF. CDR3 coding DNA: TGTGCCAGCAGCTTCCCACAGTCCGGACAAGAGACCCAGTACTTC.

As to this clonotype: This may arise from a read error, as a much more abundant clone is one base away. The V gene is TRBV20-1, the J gene TRBJ2-2; 7 bases align to TRBD1. The CDR3 has 15 residues. Germline V lookup: CDR1 DFQATT, CDR2 SNEGSKA (reference sequence). J lost 3 bases, V lost 1 base, and 5 bases had no gene match. The CDR3 DNA is TGCAGTGCTAGAGGCAGAGACAGGGACACCGGGGAGCTGTTTTTT. This encodes CSARGRDRDTGELFF.

This clonotype appeared many times. The gene calls are TRBV20-1 and TRBJ1-1; tentative D call: TRBD1 (5 bases). Germline-derived CDR1 and CDR2 are DFQATT and SNEGSKA (reference sequence). Trimming left V 0 bases short and J 4 bases short, with 15 bases between. This CDR3 has 15 amino acids. The CDR3 protein is CSARDMAQGGTEAFF. DNA of the CDR3: TGCAGTGCTAGAGATATGGCCCAGGGAGGCACTGAAGCTTTCTTT.

Note on this clonotype: At one boundary the junction diverges from the germline segment, which might be a read error. The rearrangement joins TRBV11-1 to TRBJ1-2; no definite D call. Per germline, CDR1 SGHAT and CDR2 FQDESV (reference sequence). This CDR3 has 15 amino acids. Here the CDR3 reads CASSPSRAPWYGYTF. The CDR3 nucleotides read TGTGCCAGCAGTCCGTCCCGGGCCCCGTGGTATGGCTACACCTTT.

To note about this clonotype: A much larger clone lies a single base off, so this may be a read error. The chain employs TRBV29-1 and TRBJ2-7, with 9 bases identical to TRBD2. The V and J ends lost 4 bases and 7 bases, in that order; junction bases with no gene match: 14. Germline V gene lookup returns CDR1 SQVTM and CDR2 ANQGSEA. This CDR3 is built from 15 residues. This CDR3 is CSVALGGRGWGEQYF. The DNA of the CDR3 is TGCAGCGTTGCCCTTGGCGGGAGGGGCTGGGGGGAGCAGTACTTC.

On this clonotype: One junction end disagrees with the germline gene, perhaps due to a read error. The chain joins TRBV12-3 or TRBV12-4 to TRBJ2-1; 8 bases agree with TRBD1. This CDR3 comprises 15 residues. CDR3 amino acids: CASSSPGGGNNELIF. As DNA, the CDR3 is TGTGCCAGCAGTTCCCCAGGGGGCGGAAACAATGAGCTGATCTTC.

This clonotype was seen more than once but under ten times. A read error may be the cause here, since a much bigger clone is one base away. This chain connects TRBV6-1 to TRBJ1-5; D is uncertain. V was cut by 2 bases and J by 7 bases, with 9 bases left in between. Germline V gives CDR1 MNHNS, CDR2 SASEGT. The CDR3 is 13 residues long. The CDR3 DNA is TGTGCCAGCAGTGAAATGTGTGGCCAGCCCCAGCATTTT. This translates into CASSEMCGQPQHF.

This clonotype was detected many times. This rearrangement joins TRBV28 to TRBJ2-7; no definite D call. V was trimmed by 6 bases and J by 1 base, leaving 10 bases between them. In germline, CDR1 is MDHEN, CDR2 SYDVKM. This CDR3 comprises 13 residues. This CDR3 reads CASRGHISYEQYF. CDR3 bases: TGTGCCAGCAGGGGCCATATTTCCTACGAGCAGTACTTC.

This clonotype occurred a few times. The chain combines TRBV5-8 with TRBJ2-5; possibly TRBD1 or TRBD2 for D (5 bases each). Trimming took off 4 bases at V and 1 base at J, with 11 bases between the two ends. CDR1 and CDR2 (germline): SGHTS, YDEGEE. The CDR3 runs 14 residues. The CDR3 DNA reads as TGTGCCAGCAGCCCCCTGGGGGTCCAAGAGACCCAGTACTTC. Amino acid sequence: CASSPLGVQETQYF.

The rearrangement links TRBV20-1 to TRBJ1-6; D remains unclear. This CDR3 comprises 14 residues. Germline CDR1 is DFQATT and CDR2 is SNEGSKA (reference sequence). CDR3 sequence: CGTRDLTGDSPLHF. For the CDR3, the DNA is TGCGGTACTAGAGATTTGACCGGCGACTCACCCCTCCACTTT.

This clonotype was detected once. V is TRBV11-3 and J is TRBJ2-7, with D possibly TRBD1 on 6 matching bases. The CDR3 has 13 amino acids. Germline CDR1 and CDR2: SGHNT and YENEEA. CDR3 DNA sequence: TGTGACAACAGCTCAAGGGGGTCGTACGAGCAGTACTTC. It specifies CDNSSRGSYEQYF.

This clonotype was detected once. This rearrangement joins TRBV29-1 to TRBJ2-5; 10 bases match TRBD1. Germline V gives CDR1 SQVTM, CDR2 ANQGSEA. This CDR3 has 15 amino acids. The CDR3 bases are TGCAACGTGACCGGACAGGGGGAAATTGAAGAGACCCAGTACTTC. Translated, it gives CNVTGQGEIEETQYF.

The chain uses TRBV5-3 and TRBJ1-6; D uncertain. TRBV5-3 is sorted into the ORF group, with uncertain function. The V end lost 1 base, the J end lost 0 bases, and 14 bases lay between the germline ends. The CDR3 has 18 residues. The CDR3 bases are TGTGCCAGAAGCTTGTTGCGGACGACGGGCTCCTATAATTCACCCCTCCACTTT. Amino acids: CARSLLRTTGSYNSPLHF.

The table lists this clonotype with many counts. This rearrangement joins TRBV5-6 to TRBJ2-3; 9 bases map to TRBD1. J lost 5 bases, V lost 5 bases, and 9 bases had no gene match. This CDR3 has 15 amino acids. The V gene's germline CDR1 is SGHDT and CDR2 YYEEEE. The CDR3 region has the DNA TGTGCCAGCAGACCTACAGGGGGCATGGGAGATACGCAGTATTTT. Its protein is CASRPTGGMGDTQYF.

This clonotype has at least ten counts. The chain links TRBV6-1 to TRBJ2-1; D gene uncertain. The CDR3 has 14 residues. The V gene lost 6 bases and the J gene lost 0 bases, with 9 bases spanning the gap. Germline loops: CDR1 MNHNS, CDR2 SASEGT. The CDR3 here is CASRLRSSYNEQFF. In DNA, the CDR3 is TGTGCCAGCAGACTCAGATCCTCCTACAATGAGCAGTTCTTC.